These 10 T cell receptor beta chains were all obtained from the same sample, sequenced in a study of blood T cells in healthy people across ages. The use of a sample-barcoded 5' primer and a J-beta primer mix characterized a second PCR of roughly 6 to 11 cycles. TCRdb processed the 5' RACE reads anew with MiXCR; each CDR3 protein has one entry. This sample yields around 1,500,000 distinct CDR3 sequences, of which roughly 40% are seen a single time; 7.9% belongs to the top ten. Input material: blood. Receptor source: a woman in her late teens or twenties in good health.

At least ten counts were recorded for this clonotype. The chain couples TRBV25-1 to TRBJ2-1; D remains unclear. Germline CDR1 is MGHDK and CDR2 is SYGVNS. This CDR3 comprises 10 residues. V lost 7 bases and J 4 bases, leaving 2 bases between the germline ends. CDR3 DNA sequence: TGTGCCAGCAAGTACAATGAGCAGTTCTTC. As protein: CASKYNEQFF.

The chain joins TRBV20-1 to TRBJ1-2, with 10 bases aligning to TRBD1. Germline V lookup: CDR1 DFQATT, CDR2 SNEGSKA (reference sequence). This CDR3 spans 13 amino acids. The trim removed 7 bases at V and 2 bases at J, leaving 4 bases unmatched. CDR3 DNA sequence: TGCAGTGTCCCGGACAGGGGGAACTATGGCTACACCTTC. Translated: CSVPDRGNYGYTF.

This rearrangement joins TRBV30 to TRBJ2-4, with TRBD1 as a possible D gene (5 bases). The germline V gene has CDR1 GTSNPN and CDR2 SVGIG (reference sequence). CDR3 length: 14 residues. Trimming shortened V by 4 bases and J by 0 bases, and 10 bases separated the two germline ends. The CDR3 protein is CAWNQGLAKNIQYF. The CDR3 DNA sequence: TGTGCCTGGAATCAGGGTCTAGCCAAAAACATTCAGTACTTC.

The table lists this clonotype with a few counts. CDR3 coding DNA: TGCGCCAGCAGCCATCGAGATCCAGGAGGCAATCAGCCCCAGCATTTT. Translation gives CASSHRDPGGNQPQHF. The gene calls are TRBV4-1 and TRBJ1-5; D ambiguous. CDR1 and CDR2 from the germline V gene are MGHRA and YSYEKL. The CDR3 has 16 amino acids. The V and J ends lost 3 bases and 2 bases respectively, with 14 bases between them.

In this sample, this clonotype turned up a few times. The chain couples TRBV29-1 to TRBJ1-2; 8 bases are shared with TRBD1. The ends lost 4 bases at V and 1 base at J; junction bases unmatched: 5. The CDR3 covers 14 residues. Per the germline V gene, CDR1 is SQVTM and CDR2 is ANQGSEA. The CDR3 protein is CSVGGQGFNYGYTF. In DNA, the CDR3 is TGCAGCGTTGGCGGACAGGGCTTTAACTATGGCTACACCTTC.

The chain recombines TRBV5-1 with TRBJ1-6, with D perhaps matching TRBD1 (5 bases). Looked up from germline, CDR1 is SGHRS and CDR2 is YFSETQ. Trimming removed 0 bases at V and 0 bases at J, with 7 bases between. This CDR3 comprises 16 residues. The CDR3 sequence is CASSLAQGSYNSPLHF. CDR3 bases: TGCGCCAGCAGCTTGGCCCAGGGCTCCTATAATTCACCCCTCCACTTT.

The chain couples TRBV3-1 to TRBJ1-1, with D unresolved. The germline CDR1 and CDR2 sequences are LGHDT and YNNKEL (reference sequence). The CDR3 is made up of 14 amino acids. V dropped 0 bases and J dropped 1 base, with 6 bases sitting between them. CDR3 protein: CASSQEPRNTEAFF. The CDR3 DNA reads as TGTGCCAGCAGCCAAGAGCCGAGGAACACTGAAGCTTTCTTT. Drawing the rest from reference TRBV3-1 and TRBJ1-1, the complete variable domain is DTAVSQTPKYLVTQMGNDKSIKCEQNLGHDTMYWYKQDSKKFLKIMFSYNNKELIINETVPNRFSPKSPDKAHLNLHINSLELGDSAVYFCASSQEPRNTEAFFGQGTRLTVV.

This chain joins TRBV27 and TRBJ1-4, with a weak D call TRBD1 (6 bases). There are 16 residues in the CDR3. In germline, CDR1 is MNHEY, CDR2 SMNVEV (reference sequence). Trimming took off 2 bases at V and 2 bases at J, with 12 bases between the two ends. CDR3 loop: CASSLRLGHTNEKLFF. DNA for the CDR3: TGTGCCAGCAGTTTAAGGTTGGGACATACTAATGAAAAACTGTTTTTT. Using reference TRBV27 and TRBJ1-4 for the parts outside the CDR3, the full variable domain is EAQVTQNPRYLITVTGKKLTVTCSQNMNHEYMSWYRQDPGLGLRQIYYSMNVEVTDKGDVPEGYKVSRKEKRNFPLILESPSPNQTSLYFCASSLRLGHTNEKLFFGSGTQLSVL.

This clonotype came up once. The chain links TRBV10-3 to TRBJ1-1; D is ambiguous. V lost 4 bases to trimming and J lost 2 bases, with 11 bases between them. The CDR3 spans 14 residues. The germline V gene has CDR1 ENHRY and CDR2 SYGVKD. The CDR3 protein is CAISARQLNTEAFF. CDR3 bases: TGTGCCATCAGTGCTAGGCAGCTCAACACTGAAGCTTTCTTT.

In DNA, the CDR3 is TGTGCCAGCAGCGCGTACAGGGCGGGCGGGATTTATCAGCCCCAGCATTTT. Its protein is CASSAYRAGGIYQPQHF. This rearrangement joins TRBV7-2 to TRBJ1-5; D perhaps matches TRBD1 (6 bases). V was cut by 5 bases and J by 5 bases, with 22 bases left in between. This CDR3 has 17 residues. In germline, CDR1 is SGHTA, CDR2 FQGNSA.